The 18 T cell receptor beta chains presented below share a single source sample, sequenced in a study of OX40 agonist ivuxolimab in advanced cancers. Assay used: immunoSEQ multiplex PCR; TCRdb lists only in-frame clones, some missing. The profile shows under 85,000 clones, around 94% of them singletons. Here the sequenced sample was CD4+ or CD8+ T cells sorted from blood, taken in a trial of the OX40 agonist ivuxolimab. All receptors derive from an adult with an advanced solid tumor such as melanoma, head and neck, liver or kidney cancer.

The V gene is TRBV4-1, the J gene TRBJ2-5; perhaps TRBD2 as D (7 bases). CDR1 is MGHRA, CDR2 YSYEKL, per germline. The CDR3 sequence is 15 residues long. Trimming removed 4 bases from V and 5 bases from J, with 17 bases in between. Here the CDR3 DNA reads TGCGCCAGCAGCCCGAGAAGCGAGGGGGGGGAGACCCAGTACTTC. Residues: CASSPRSEGGETQYF.

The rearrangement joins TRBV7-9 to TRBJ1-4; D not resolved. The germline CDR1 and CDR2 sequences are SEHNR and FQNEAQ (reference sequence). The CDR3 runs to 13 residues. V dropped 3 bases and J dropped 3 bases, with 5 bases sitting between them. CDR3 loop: CASSFAPNEKLFF. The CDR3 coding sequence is TGTGCCAGCAGCTTTGCCCCTAATGAAAAACTGTTTTTT.

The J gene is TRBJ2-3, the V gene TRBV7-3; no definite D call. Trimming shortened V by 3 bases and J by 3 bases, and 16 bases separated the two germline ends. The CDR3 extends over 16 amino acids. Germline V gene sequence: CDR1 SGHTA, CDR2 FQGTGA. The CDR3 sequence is CASSLNSLKGTDTQYF. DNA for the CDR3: TGTGCCAGCAGCTTGAACTCTCTCAAAGGTACAGATACGCAGTATTTT.

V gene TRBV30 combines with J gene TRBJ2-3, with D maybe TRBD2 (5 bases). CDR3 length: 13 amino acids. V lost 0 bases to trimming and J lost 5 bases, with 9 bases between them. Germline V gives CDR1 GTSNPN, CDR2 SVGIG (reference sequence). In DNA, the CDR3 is TGTGCCTGGAGTGTAATGGGGAGAGATACGCAGTATTTT. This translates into CAWSVMGRDTQYF.

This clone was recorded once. The CDR3 loop is CASSFELAGERSYEQYF. CDR3 DNA sequence: TGTGCCAGCAGCTTTGAACTAGCGGGAGAACGGTCCTACGAGCAGTACTTC. This chain links TRBV13 with TRBJ2-7, with 11 bases that match TRBD2. CDR1 PRHDT and CDR2 FYEKMQ come from the germline V gene (reference sequence). Trimming took 3 bases from V and 1 from J; bases not matched to a gene: 8. The CDR3 has 17 residues.

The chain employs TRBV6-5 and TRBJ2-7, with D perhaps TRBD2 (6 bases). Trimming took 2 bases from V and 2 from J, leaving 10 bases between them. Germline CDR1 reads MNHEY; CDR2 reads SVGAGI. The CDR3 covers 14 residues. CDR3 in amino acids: CASSYGAGTYEQYF. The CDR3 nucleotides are TGTGCCAGCAGTTACGGGGCGGGGACCTACGAGCAGTACTTC.

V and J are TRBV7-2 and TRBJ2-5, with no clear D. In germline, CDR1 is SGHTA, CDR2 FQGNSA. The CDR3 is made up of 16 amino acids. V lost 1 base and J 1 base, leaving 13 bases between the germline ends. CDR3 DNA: TGTGCCAGCAGCTTAGGGGCTAGTGGTGGCCAAGAGACCCAGTACTTC. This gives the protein CASSLGASGGQETQYF.

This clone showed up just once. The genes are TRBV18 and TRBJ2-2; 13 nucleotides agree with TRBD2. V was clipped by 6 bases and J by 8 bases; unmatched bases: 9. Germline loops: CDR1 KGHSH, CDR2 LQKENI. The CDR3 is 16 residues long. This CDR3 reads CASSPGLAGAGGELFF. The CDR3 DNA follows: TGTGCCAGCTCGCCCGGACTAGCGGGAGCAGGAGGGGAGCTGTTTTTT.

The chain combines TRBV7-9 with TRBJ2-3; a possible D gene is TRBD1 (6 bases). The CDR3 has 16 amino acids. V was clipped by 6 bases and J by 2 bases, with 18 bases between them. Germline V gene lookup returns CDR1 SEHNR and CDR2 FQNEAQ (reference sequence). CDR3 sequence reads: CASSSTLWDNTDTQYF. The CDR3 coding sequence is TGTGCCAGCAGTTCCACTTTATGGGACAACACAGATACGCAGTATTTT.

CDR3 in DNA: TGTGCCAGCAGCGCGGACGGGACTAGCGGGCTTTCCTACGAGCAGTACTTC. Translation: CASSADGTSGLSYEQYF. The chain employs TRBV5-8 and TRBJ2-7; TRBD2 aligns across 12 bases. Germline V gene sequence: CDR1 SGHTS, CDR2 YDEGEE. The CDR3 covers 17 residues. V was pared by 4 bases and J by 1 base, with 9 bases of the junction left unmatched.

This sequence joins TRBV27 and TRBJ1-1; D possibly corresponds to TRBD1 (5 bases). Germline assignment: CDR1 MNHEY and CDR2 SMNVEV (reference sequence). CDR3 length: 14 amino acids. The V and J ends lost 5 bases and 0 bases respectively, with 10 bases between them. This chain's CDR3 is CASSPGTLNTEAFF. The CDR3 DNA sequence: TGTGCCAGCAGTCCGGGGACCTTGAACACTGAAGCTTTCTTT.

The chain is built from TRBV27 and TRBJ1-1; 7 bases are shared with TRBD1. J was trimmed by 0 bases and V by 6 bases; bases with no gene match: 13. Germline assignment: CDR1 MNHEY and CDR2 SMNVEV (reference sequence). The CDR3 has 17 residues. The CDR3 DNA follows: TGTGCCAGCAGCCCTATCAGAACAGGGGCCTTGAACACTGAAGCTTTCTTT. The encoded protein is CASSPIRTGALNTEAFF.

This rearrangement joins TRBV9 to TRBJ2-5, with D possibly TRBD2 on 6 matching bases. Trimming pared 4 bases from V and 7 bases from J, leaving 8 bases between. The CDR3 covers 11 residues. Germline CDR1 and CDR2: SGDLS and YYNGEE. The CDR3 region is CASSPGGTQYF. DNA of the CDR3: TGTGCCAGCAGCCCCGGGGGGACCCAGTACTTC.

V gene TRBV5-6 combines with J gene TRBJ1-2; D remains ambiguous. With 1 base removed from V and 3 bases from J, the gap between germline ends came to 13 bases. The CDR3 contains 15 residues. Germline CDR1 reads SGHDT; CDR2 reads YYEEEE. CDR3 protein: CASSLLHRGHYGYTF. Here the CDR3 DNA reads TGTGCCAGCAGCTTGCTCCACAGAGGGCACTATGGCTACACCTTC.

CDR3: CSAPPAQPQHF. The CDR3 DNA follows: TGCAGTGCCCCGCCCGCGCAGCCCCAGCATTTT. J is TRBJ1-5 and V is TRBV20-1, with D hard to call. The ends were cut back, 6 bases at V and 7 bases at J, with 10 bases in the middle. Germline assignment: CDR1 DFQATT and CDR2 SNEGSKA (reference sequence). The length of the CDR3 is 11 residues.

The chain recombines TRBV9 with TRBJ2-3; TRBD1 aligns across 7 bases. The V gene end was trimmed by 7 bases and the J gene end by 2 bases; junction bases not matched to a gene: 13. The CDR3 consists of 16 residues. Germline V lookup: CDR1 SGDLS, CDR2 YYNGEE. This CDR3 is CASGETGVLPTDTQYF. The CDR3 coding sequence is TGTGCCAGCGGGGAAACAGGGGTCCTCCCCACAGATACGCAGTATTTT.

The CDR3 loop reads CASSPDHYEQYF. The CDR3 nucleotides are TGTGCCAGCAGCCCGGACCACTACGAGCAGTACTTC. The chain has TRBV7-9 and TRBJ2-7; D unclear. Germline V CDR1 and CDR2: SEHNR, FQNEAQ (reference sequence). V lost 5 bases, J lost 3 bases, and 8 bases lay in between. This CDR3 comprises 12 residues.

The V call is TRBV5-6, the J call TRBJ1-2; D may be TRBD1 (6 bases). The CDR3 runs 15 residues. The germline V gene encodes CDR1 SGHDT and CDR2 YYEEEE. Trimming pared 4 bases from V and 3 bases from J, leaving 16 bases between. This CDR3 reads CASSRARTAYYGYTF. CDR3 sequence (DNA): TGTGCCAGCAGCCGGGCCAGGACAGCGTACTATGGCTACACCTTC.